These T cell receptor beta chains were read from a single sample in a study of blood T cell repertoires in COVID-19. Assay: immunoSEQ multiplex PCR; the TCRdb copy retains only in-frame clones and omits some. The data contain around 130,000 clones, under 85% of them seen just once; the ten biggest clones take up roughly 10%. Specimen: peripheral blood. These receptors originate from a man aged 35-49 years with active or convalescent COVID-19. Both conserved end residues are part of each CDR3. Each record gives: V gene, clone size, D gene, J gene, CDR3 protein, CDR3 DNA. A D gene is named only where the DNA matches it firmly. Size values are once, few and many counts, or a class for expanded clones, and some rows have none.

>TRBV10-3|-|TRBD1|TRBJ1-5
CAISDRTGSQPQHF
TGTGCCATCAGTGACCGGACAGGGAGTCAGCCCCAGCATTTT
>TRBV5-4|-|TRBD1|TRBJ1-2
CASSASPGTAPNYGYTF
TGTGCCAGCAGCGCCTCCCCCGGGACAGCCCCTAACTATGGCTACACCTTC
>TRBV2|-|TRBD1|TRBJ2-5
CASSLTGTEETQYF
TGTGCCAGCAGCCTTACCGGGACAGAAGAGACCCAGTACTTC
>TRBV9|-|-|TRBJ2-2
CASSTSQGPDTGELFF
TGTGCCAGCAGCACCTCCCAGGGTCCCGACACCGGGGAGCTGTTTTTT
>TRBV18|-|TRBD2|TRBJ2-1
CASSPSPGATSGGADEQFF
TGTGCCAGCTCACCGTCCCCCGGGGCGACTAGCGGGGGGGCCGATGAGCAGTTCTTC
>TRBV5-8|-|-|TRBJ2-5
CASSPLGQGGETQYF
TGTGCCAGCAGCCCTTTAGGACAGGGAGGGGAGACCCAGTACTTC
>TRBV18|few|TRBD1|TRBJ1-5
CASSPGFRTGGNQPQHF
TGTGCCAGCTCACCAGGTTTTAGGACAGGGGGCAATCAGCCCCAGCATTTT
>TRBV6-4|-|TRBD2|TRBJ2-1
CASSESGGAQNEQFF
TGTGCCAGCAGTGAGTCGGGGGGGGCCCAAAATGAGCAGTTCTTC
>TRBV5-1|-|TRBD1|TRBJ1-1
CASSAGQGGPVEAFF
TGCGCCAGCAGCGCGGGACAGGGAGGTCCCGTTGAAGCTTTCTTT
>TRBV7-2|-|-|TRBJ1-6
CAGQEFGGNSPLHF
TGTGCTGGCCAGGAATTTGGAGGAAATTCACCCCTCCACTTT
>TRBV27|-|-|TRBJ1-2
CASSLGGRYGYTF
TGTGCCAGCAGTTTAGGGGGGAGATATGGCTACACCTTC
>TRBV7-9|-|-|TRBJ2-3
CASSGRTDTQYF
TGTGCCAGTAGCGGCCGCACAGATACGCAGTATTTT
>TRBV6-4|-|-|TRBJ2-5
CASYPAGTFQETQYF
TGTGCCAGTTATCCGGCGGGGACTTTTCAAGAGACCCAGTACTTC